This is a list of T cell receptor beta chains from one sample in a study of T cells after yellow fever vaccination. One entry per CDR3 protein, called by TCRdb with MiXCR from the 5' RACE reads. The profile shows nearly 550,000 distinct CDR3 sequences, about 19% of them singletons. The specimen was PBMCs, collected 15 days after the yellow fever booster vaccination. The receptor set was obtained from a man younger than 40 who received the YFV17D yellow fever vaccine. Each CDR3 is given with its conserved first and last residue. A D gene is named only where the DNA matches it firmly. A row's size may be missing; if present it is once, few, many or a size class.

J gene | V gene | clone size | D gene | CDR3 protein | CDR3 DNA
TRBJ2-1 | TRBV4-2 | . | TRBD2 | CASSQDSLAGKDEQFF | TGTGCCAGCAGCCAAGATTCTCTAGCGGGAAAGGATGAGCAGTTCTTC
TRBJ2-3 | TRBV15 | few | TRBD2 | CATSRDLRGSTDTQYF | TGTGCCACCAGCAGAGATCTGCGGGGGAGCACAGATACGCAGTATTTT
TRBJ2-7 | TRBV20-1 | few | . | CSARAGFSYEQYF | TGCAGTGCTAGGGCGGGATTCTCCTACGAGCAGTACTTC
TRBJ2-1 | TRBV19 | few | . | CASSPRGVSSYNEQFF | TGTGCCAGTAGTCCTCGTGGGGTTAGCTCCTACAATGAGCAGTTCTTC
TRBJ2-7 | TRBV20-1 | few | . | CSARDQPYEQYF | TGCAGTGCTAGAGATCAGCCCTACGAGCAGTACTTC
TRBJ2-7 | TRBV27 | . | . | CASSSGPGFKQYF | TGTGCCAGCAGCTCAGGGCCGGGGTTTAAGCAGTACTTC
TRBJ2-7 | TRBV6-5 | few | TRBD2 | CASSYSDRTGTSGNYEQYF | TGTGCCAGCAGTTACTCGGACAGAACCGGGACTAGCGGGAACTACGAGCAGTACTTC
TRBJ2-3 | TRBV5-1 | . | . | CASNHESGGTDTQYF | TGCGCCAGTAACCACGAGTCAGGAGGCACAGATACGCAGTATTTT
TRBJ2-3 | TRBV20-1 | . | . | CSARPIITDTQYF | TGCAGTGCTAGACCAATTATCACAGATACGCAGTATTTT
TRBJ2-1 | TRBV5-1 | few | . | CASSLAQVSYNEQFF | TGCGCCAGCAGCTTGGCACAAGTCTCCTACAATGAGCAGTTCTTC
TRBJ2-5 | TRBV7-3 | few | TRBD1 | CASSPRDRQETQYF | TGTGCCAGCAGCCCGAGGGACAGGCAAGAGACCCAGTACTTC
TRBJ1-5 | TRBV6-2/TRBV6-3 | . | . | CASSYSTGRGDNQPQHF | TGTGCCAGCAGTTACTCGACGGGCAGGGGAGATAATCAGCCCCAGCATTTT
TRBJ2-5 | TRBV5-1 | . | TRBD2 | CASSLASYGAGAPKETQYF | TGCGCCAGCAGCTTGGCGAGTTATGGGGCGGGAGCCCCAAAAGAGACCCAGTACTTC
TRBJ2-2 | TRBV6-5 | . | TRBD2 | CASSYSRLAGSTGELFF | TGTGCCAGCAGTTACTCGAGACTAGCGGGAAGCACCGGGGAGCTGTTTTTT
TRBJ2-3 | TRBV20-1 | few | . | CSASSQASTDTQYF | TGCAGTGCTAGTTCCCAAGCTAGCACAGATACGCAGTATTTT
TRBJ2-1 | TRBV20-1 | . | . | CSARDWGEISYNEQFF | TGCAGTGCTAGAGATTGGGGGGAGATATCCTACAATGAGCAGTTCTTC
TRBJ1-2 | TRBV7-2 | . | TRBD1 | CASSHWTGGGYGYTF | TGTGCCAGCAGCCATTGGACAGGGGGAGGTTATGGCTACACCTTC
TRBJ2-7 | TRBV6-5 | . | . | CASSYSFRKEQYF | TGTGCCAGCAGTTACTCGTTTCGAAAAGAGCAGTACTTC
TRBJ1-1 | TRBV5-1 | . | . | CASSLGGSGNEAFF | TGCGCCAGCAGCTTGGGAGGTTCAGGTAATGAAGCTTTCTTT
TRBJ1-6 | TRBV20-1 | once | . | CSAPKGGVPLHF | TGCAGTGCTCCTAAGGGAGGTGTACCCCTCCACTTT
TRBJ2-7 | TRBV28 | . | . | CASRRYLDRGEQYF | TGTGCCAGCAGACGATACCTTGACAGAGGCGAGCAGTACTTC
TRBJ2-1 | TRBV29-1 | . | . | CSVRPRAEKPNEQFF | TGCAGCGTTCGCCCTCGGGCAGAGAAGCCGAATGAGCAGTTCTTC
TRBJ1-1 | TRBV12-3/TRBV12-4 | . | . | CASSFFGTGNTEAFF | TGTGCCAGCAGTTTCTTTGGGACGGGAAACACTGAAGCTTTCTTT
TRBJ2-5 | TRBV4-3 | . | . | CASSQDSIGRPPGQETQYF | TGCGCCAGCAGCCAAGATAGTATCGGACGCCCCCCGGGCCAAGAGACCCAGTACTTC
TRBJ1-1 | TRBV7-2 | . | . | CASSPGRGITEAFF | TGTGCCAGCAGCCCTGGGAGGGGGATCACTGAAGCTTTCTTT
TRBJ1-6 | TRBV2 | few | TRBD1 | CATRTGSGSPLHF | TGTGCCACAAGGACAGGGAGTGGTTCACCCCTCCACTTT
TRBJ2-7 | TRBV6-2/TRBV6-3 | . | . | CATSQGLEQYF | TGTGCCACATCTCAGGGCCTCGAGCAGTACTTC
TRBJ2-5 | TRBV10-3 | . | . | CAISEEGSEETQYF | TGTGCCATCAGTGAGGAGGGGTCTGAAGAGACCCAGTACTTC